Sequencing of this T cell receptor (beta chain) was carried out in a study of blood T cell repertoires in COVID-19. Background on the study: PBMCs, B-cell-depleted T cells, or T cells were the source of the cDNA or gDNA that made up the material.

Original processing methods: Reference gene primers were amplified, and this amplification served to estimate nucleated cell counts. Assay used: immunoSEQ multiplex PCR; TCRdb lists only in-frame clones, some missing. That table is the source of V, J and clone size, and D and trimming were worked out from the DNA. The data show about 100,000 clones, with about 89% seen just once and roughly 12% held by the top ten. CDR3 length: 18 amino acids. J was trimmed by 5 bases and V by 1 base; bases with no gene match: 11. Germline V gene data show CDR1 as MGHRA and CDR2 as YSYEKL. The TCR comes from a woman in her twenties or thirties with acute or convalescent COVID-19. This rearrangement joins TRBV4-1 to TRBJ1-4; TRBD1 matches at 9 bases. Source material: peripheral blood. As DNA, the CDR3 is TGCGCCAGCAGCCAAGGCGGGACAGGGTTCTCCATAAATGAAAAACTGTTTTTT. Residues: CASSQGGTGFSINEKLFF.